The TCR beta chain under discussion was sequenced for a study of blood T cell repertoires in COVID-19. Study information: The United States, Italy and Spain were the sources of the acute and convalescent COVID-19 samples. Nucleic acid was either cDNA or gDNA, and it came from T cells, B-cell-depleted T cells, or PBMCs.

CDR3 length: 14 residues. Germline CDR1 reads SNHLY; CDR2 reads FYNNEI. The junction had 6 bases not matched to a gene; V was cut back by 5 bases and J by 7 bases. Authors' analysis steps: Reference gene primers were amplified, and this amplification served to estimate nucleated cell counts. Assay used: immunoSEQ multiplex PCR; TCRdb lists only in-frame clones, some missing. V, J and clone size are taken as reported in that table, and D and trimming were inferred from the DNA itself. The table includes approximately 180,000 clones, approximately 85% detected once. The source of this sequence is a man in his fifties or sixties with acute or convalescent COVID-19. The chain combines TRBV2 with TRBJ2-2; TRBD2 aligns across 8 bases. Source material: peripheral blood. The CDR3: CASSPGGENGELFF. The CDR3 DNA reads TGTGCCAGCAGTCCGGGAGGGGAGAACGGGGAGCTGTTTTTT. The full variable domain, rest sourced from reference TRBV2 and TRBJ2-2, is EPEVTQTPSHQVTQMGQEVILRCVPISNHLYFYWYRQILGQKVEFLVSFYNNEISEKSEIFDDQFSVERPDGSNFTLKIRSTKLEDSAMYFCASSPGGENGELFFGEGSRLTVL.